This TCR beta chain was retrieved from a study of tumor-infiltrating lymphocytes in primary liver carcinoma. This clonotype was recorded only once. What it binds is unknown. Mismatch with germline at one junction end may stem from a read error. Whole-study results and caveats: Tumors had a significantly higher top-250-clone fraction than blood (p = 0.039).

The investigators made TCR beta cDNA from roughly 0.55 ug total RNA, using a constant-region primer. ARM-PCR, slightly modified, supplied the TCR beta libraries through three nested multiplex PCR rounds. Two initial PCR rounds of about 10 cycles each paired TRBV1-TRBV30 forward primers with a C-beta reverse primer. One entry per CDR3 protein, called by TCRdb with MiXCR from the multiplex PCR reads. The sample includes tens of thousands of distinct CDR3 sequences, 72% seen only once; the top ten take roughly 21%. Investigators took RNA and DNA out together from about 20-30 mg of unsorted bulk tissue. Germline-derived CDR1 and CDR2 are MGHRA and YSYEKL. The CDR3 has 16 amino acids.

This clonotype was obtained from a man aged 40-50 years with primary liver carcinoma and hepatitis B virus infection. What was sequenced was liver tumor tissue from sampling region 1. Subset of the sample: tumor region T1, superior pole. The gene calls are TRBV4-1 and TRBJ2-5, with 10 bases matching TRBD2. The CDR3 spells CANSQDRAGGAETQYF. CDR3 coding DNA: TGCGCCAACAGCCAAGATCGAGCGGGAGGGGCAGAGACCCAGTACTTC.